The entry below gives a single TCR beta chain sequence along with its context. The data stem from a study of OX40 agonist ivuxolimab in advanced cancers. This CDR3 comprises 14 residues. The germline CDR1 and CDR2 sequences are MNHEY and SVGAGI. V lost 6 bases to trimming and J lost 7 bases; unmatched junction nucleotides: 11. Clones were read by immunoSEQ multiplex PCR, and TCRdb kept only the in-frame ones, dropping some. The repertoire holds 85,000 to 100,000 clones, with approximately 93% as singletons. The sequences come from CD4+ or CD8+ T cells sorted from blood, collected in a trial of the OX40 agonist ivuxolimab. This clonotype originated in an adult with an advanced solid tumor such as melanoma, head and neck, liver or kidney cancer. V is TRBV6-5 and J is TRBJ1-1; 7 positions agree with TRBD1. DNA of the CDR3: TGTGCCAGCAGAAAACAGGGGATCATGGGTGAAGCTTTCTTT. Encoded protein: CASRKQGIMGEAFF.